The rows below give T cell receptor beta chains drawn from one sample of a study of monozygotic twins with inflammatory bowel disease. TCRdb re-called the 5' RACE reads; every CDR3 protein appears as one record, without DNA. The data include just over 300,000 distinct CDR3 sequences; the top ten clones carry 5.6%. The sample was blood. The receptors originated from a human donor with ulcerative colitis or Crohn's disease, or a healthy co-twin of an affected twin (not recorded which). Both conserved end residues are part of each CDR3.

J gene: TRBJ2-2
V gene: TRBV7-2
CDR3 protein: CASTRWFGGTGELFF

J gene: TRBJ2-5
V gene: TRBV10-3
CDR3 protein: CAISERGQETQYF

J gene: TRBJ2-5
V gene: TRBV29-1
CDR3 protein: CSVGWVETQYF

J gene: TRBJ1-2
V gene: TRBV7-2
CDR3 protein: CASEDRNNYGYTF

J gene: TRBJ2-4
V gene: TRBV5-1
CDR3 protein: CAMGGEKNIQYF

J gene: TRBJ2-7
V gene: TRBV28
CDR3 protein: CASYRGLEQYF

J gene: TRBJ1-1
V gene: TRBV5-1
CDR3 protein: CASTLAGLQGAGTEAFF

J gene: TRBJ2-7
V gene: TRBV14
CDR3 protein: CASSHGTGLTYEQYF

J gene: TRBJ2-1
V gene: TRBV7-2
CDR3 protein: CASSPRTGNNEQFF

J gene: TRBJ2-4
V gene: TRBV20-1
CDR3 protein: CSAPPPSRAKNIQYF

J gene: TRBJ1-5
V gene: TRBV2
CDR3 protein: CASSERGFSSNQPQHF

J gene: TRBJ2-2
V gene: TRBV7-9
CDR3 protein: CASSRGQILNTGELFF

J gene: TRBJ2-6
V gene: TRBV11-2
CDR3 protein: CASSRMGQGAPTGANVLTF

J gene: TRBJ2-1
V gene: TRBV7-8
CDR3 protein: CASSPLRYYNEQFF

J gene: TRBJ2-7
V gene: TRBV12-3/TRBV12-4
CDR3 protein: CASSSGLVAYEQYF

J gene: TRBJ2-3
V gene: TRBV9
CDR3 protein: CASSEGLVGRTDTQYF

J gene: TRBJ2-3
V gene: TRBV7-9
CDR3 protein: CASGQGQADTQYF

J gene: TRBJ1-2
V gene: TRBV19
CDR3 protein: CASSIPGTATNYGYTF

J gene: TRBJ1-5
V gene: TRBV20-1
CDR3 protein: CSARDLEHQPQHF

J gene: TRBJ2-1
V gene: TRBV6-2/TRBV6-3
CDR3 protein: CASSRTPGLAGYLPLYNEQFF

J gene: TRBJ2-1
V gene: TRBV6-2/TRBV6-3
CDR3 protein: CASSPGATSYNEQFF

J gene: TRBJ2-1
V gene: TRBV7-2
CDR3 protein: CASSLGVSITEQFF

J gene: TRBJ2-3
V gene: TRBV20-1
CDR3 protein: CSAKLAGRDTQYF

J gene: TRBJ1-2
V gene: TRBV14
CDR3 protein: CASSQGPSYGYTF

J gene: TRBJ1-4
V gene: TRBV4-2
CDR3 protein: CASSQELYRDEKLFF

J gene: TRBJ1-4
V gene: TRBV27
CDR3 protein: CASRPDGTTNEKLFF

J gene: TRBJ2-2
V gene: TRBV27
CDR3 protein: CASSSANGNTGELFF

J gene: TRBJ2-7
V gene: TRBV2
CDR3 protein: CASSEVESGVERYYEQYF

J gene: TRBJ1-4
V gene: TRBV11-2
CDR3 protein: CASSSRRGHEKLFF

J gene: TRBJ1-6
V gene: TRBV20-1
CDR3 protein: CSASRDRNYSPLHF

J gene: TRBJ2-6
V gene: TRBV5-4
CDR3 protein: CASNPPGGANVLTF

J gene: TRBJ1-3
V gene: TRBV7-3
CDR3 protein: CASSGGNSGNTIYF

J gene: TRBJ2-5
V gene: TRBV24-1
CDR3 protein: CATSDPNETQYF

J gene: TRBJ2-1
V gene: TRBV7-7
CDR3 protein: CASSLAPYGPVGNEQFF

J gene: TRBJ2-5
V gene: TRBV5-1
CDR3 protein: CASSLTTGLAVQTQYF

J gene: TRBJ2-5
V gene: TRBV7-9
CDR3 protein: CASSYPHRGAQYF

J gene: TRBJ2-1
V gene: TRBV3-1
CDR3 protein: CASSPLAGGARDEQFF

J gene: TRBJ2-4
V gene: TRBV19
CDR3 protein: CASSITGPLKNIQYF

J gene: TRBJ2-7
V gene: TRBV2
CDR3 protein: CASRIFSSYEQYF

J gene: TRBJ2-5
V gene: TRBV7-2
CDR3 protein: CASSLGRGGETQYF

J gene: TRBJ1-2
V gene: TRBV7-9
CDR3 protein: CASSLSGGSGGYTF

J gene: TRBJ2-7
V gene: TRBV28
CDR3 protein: CASSLTSGRTNEQYF

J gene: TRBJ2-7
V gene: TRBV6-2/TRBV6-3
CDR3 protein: CASTSTSAGSYYEQYF

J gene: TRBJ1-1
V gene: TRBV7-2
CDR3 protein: CASGGGVAGYTEAFF

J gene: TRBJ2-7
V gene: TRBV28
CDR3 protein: CASSSDATATYEQYF

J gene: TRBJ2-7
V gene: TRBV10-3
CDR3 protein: CASSGTAAYEQYF

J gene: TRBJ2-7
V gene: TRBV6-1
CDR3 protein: CASRGLAKTYEQYF

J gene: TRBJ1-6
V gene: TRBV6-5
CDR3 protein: CASSYEWGTALHF

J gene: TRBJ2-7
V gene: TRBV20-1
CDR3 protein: CSASEGGAREQYF

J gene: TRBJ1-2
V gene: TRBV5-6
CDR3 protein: CASSQSDQGTGGYTF

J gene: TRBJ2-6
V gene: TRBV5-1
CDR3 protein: CASRAGEYSGANVLTF

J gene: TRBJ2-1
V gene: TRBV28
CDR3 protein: CASSFITWYGNEQFF

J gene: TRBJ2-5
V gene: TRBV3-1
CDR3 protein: CASSLSVGTQYF

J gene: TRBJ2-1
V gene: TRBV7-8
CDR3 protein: CASSLVRDRAYNEQFF

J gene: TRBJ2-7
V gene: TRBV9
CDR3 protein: CASSAAVDSGYEQYF

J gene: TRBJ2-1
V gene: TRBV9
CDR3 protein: CASSVGGAEQFF

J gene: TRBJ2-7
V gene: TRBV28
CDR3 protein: CASSPGGAGNSYEQYF

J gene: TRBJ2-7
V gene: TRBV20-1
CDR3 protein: CSARAGAEQYF

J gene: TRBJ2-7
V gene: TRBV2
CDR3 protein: CASSEASGSAGYEQYF

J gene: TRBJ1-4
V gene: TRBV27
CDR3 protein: CASSFFGTEEKLFF